This T cell receptor beta chain is from a study of identical twins. Whole-study results and caveats: The analysis was cross-sectional rather than longitudinal within donors. An excess of low generation probability was shown by twin-shared out-of-frame alpha sequences.

Germline CDR1 reads SGHRS; CDR2 reads YFSETQ. The germline V and J ends were trimmed by 5 bases and 5 bases, with 16 bases remaining between them. This CDR3 contains 14 residues. TCRdb re-derived calls from the 5' RACE reads in MiXCR, one entry per CDR3 protein. This sample carries about 530,000 distinct CDR3 sequences, roughly 15% of them seen once, and the ten largest clones take about 0.4%. The sample holds many counts of this clonotype. Its target is not known. The data were also submitted as part of a second study, on yellow fever vaccine responses in identical twins.

The chain combines TRBV5-1 with TRBJ1-1, with D perhaps TRBD1 (5 bases). This TCR was recovered from a woman between 18 and 30 years old in good health. Sequencing used CD4+ T cells sorted from blood. The CDR3 sequence: CASSSGFGGTEAFF. The CDR3 DNA follows: TGCGCCAGCAGTTCAGGGTTCGGAGGGACTGAAGCTTTCTTT. Full variable domain (outside the CDR3, taken from reference TRBV5-1 and TRBJ1-1): KAGVTQTPRYLIKTRGQQVTLSCSPISGHRSVSWYQQTPGQGLQFLFEYFSETQRNKGNFPGRFSGRQFSNSRSEMNVSTLELGDSALYLCASSSGFGGTEAFFGQGTRLTVV.